These 19 T cell receptor beta chains were all obtained from the same sample, sequenced in a study of blood T cell repertoires in COVID-19. The protocol was immunoSEQ multiplex PCR, while the TCRdb copy is restricted to in-frame clones and leaves out a portion. Of some 130,000 clones listed, about 80% were seen once; the top ten hold roughly 45%. Sequencing used peripheral blood. The receptor source for this set is a human donor in a cohort sampled during active COVID-19.

The CDR3 is CASSLSGQGASSYNSPLHF. CDR3 sequence (DNA): TGTGCCAGCTCACTTTCGGGACAGGGGGCAAGCTCCTATAATTCACCCCTCCACTTT. V and J are TRBV18 and TRBJ1-6, with 12 bases identical to TRBD1. V lost 4 bases and J lost 0; bases outside the gene matches: 7. The CDR3 runs 19 residues. Germline values: CDR1 KGHSH, CDR2 LQKENI. Using reference TRBV18 and TRBJ1-6 for the parts outside the CDR3, the full variable domain is NAGVMQNPRHLVRRRGQEARLRCSPMKGHSHVYWYRQLPEEGLKFMVYLQKENIIDESGMPKERFSAEFPKEGPSILRIQQVVRGDSAAYFCASSLSGQGASSYNSPLHFGNGTRLTVT.

This clone was observed a handful of times. The chain links TRBV11-1 to TRBJ2-5, with 7 bases that match TRBD1. Looked up from germline, CDR1 is SGHAT and CDR2 is FQDESV (reference sequence). There are 14 residues in the CDR3. Unmatched junction bases numbered 7, after V lost 5 bases and J lost 4 bases. The CDR3 nucleotides are TGTGCCAGCAGCCAAGACAGGGCGGGAGAGACCCAGTACTTC. Protein product: CASSQDRAGETQYF.

V is TRBV5-4 and J is TRBJ2-1, with 7 bases matching TRBD1. The CDR3 consists of 15 residues. V was clipped by 4 bases and J by 5 bases; unmatched bases: 9. Germline CDR1 reads SGHNT; CDR2 reads YYREEE (reference sequence). Written as DNA, the CDR3 is TGTGCCAGCAGCGGGGGCAGGGGGACGCACAATGAGCAGTTCTTC. It yields the protein CASSGGRGTHNEQFF.

The chain employs TRBV3-1 (or the pseudogene TRBV3-2) and TRBJ2-1; D is possibly TRBD2 (5 bases). This CDR3 comprises 12 residues. The germline gives CDR1 LGHDT, CDR2 YNNKEL (reference sequence). The germline V and J ends were trimmed by 3 bases and 9 bases, with 9 bases remaining between them. This CDR3 is CASSQRVSEQFF. CDR3 nucleotides: TGTGCCAGCAGCCAGCGGGTCTCTGAGCAGTTCTTC.

The chain has TRBV9 and TRBJ1-1; 7 nucleotides match TRBD1. CDR1 is SGDLS, CDR2 YYNGEE, per germline. The CDR3 is made up of 15 amino acids. Trimming removed 4 bases from V and 0 bases from J; junction bases left unmatched: 6. The CDR3 nucleotides read TGTGCCAGCAGCCCCCGACAGGGTATGAACACTGAAGCTTTCTTT. It is translated as CASSPRQGMNTEAFF.

This clone was counted once. The V gene is TRBV5-1, the J gene TRBJ2-2; D gene uncertain. This CDR3 is 12 amino acids long. Germline V gene sequence: CDR1 SGHRS, CDR2 YFSETQ. With 4 bases removed from V and 3 bases from J, the gap between germline ends came to 4 bases. CDR3 nucleotides: TGCGCCAGCAGCCCTGACACCGGGGAGCTGTTTTTT. This sequence encodes CASSPDTGELFF.

The chain joins TRBV4-3 to TRBJ2-3; no firm D call. Trimming took 2 bases from V and 6 from J, leaving 18 bases between them. CDR1 and CDR2 from the germline V gene are LGHNA and YSLEER. This CDR3 is built from 16 residues. The CDR3 sequence: CASSQPIQVDMDTQYF. In DNA, the CDR3 is TGCGCCAGCAGCCAACCGATTCAGGTGGATATGGATACGCAGTATTTT.

The table lists this clone with a count of one. The chain combines TRBV24-1 with TRBJ2-1; weak D call: TRBD2 (6 bases). The germline V gene has CDR1 KGHDR and CDR2 SFDVKD. V gave up 1 base and J gave up 0 bases, with 6 bases separating them. The CDR3 has 15 residues. The DNA of the CDR3 is TGTGCCACCAGTGATTTCGGGAGCTCCTACAATGAGCAGTTCTTC. Its protein is CATSDFGSSYNEQFF.

A single count supports this clone. The chain combines TRBV27 with TRBJ2-1, with 9 positions matching TRBD2. J gave up 6 bases and V 0 bases, and 9 bases lay outside the gene matches. CDR3 length: 17 residues. Germline V gives CDR1 MNHEY, CDR2 SMNVEV (reference sequence). The CDR3 DNA is TGTGCCAGCAGTTTATCCCCTTTAGGTAGCGGGAGCAATGAGCAGTTCTTC. Protein sequence: CASSLSPLGSGSNEQFF.

The gene calls are TRBV7-2 and TRBJ2-1, with D possibly TRBD2 on 6 matching bases. V lost 7 bases, J lost 2 bases, and 18 bases lay in between. Germline V lookup: CDR1 SGHTA, CDR2 FQGNSA. This CDR3 is built from 16 residues. The CDR3 sequence is CASTPQGGGTYNEQFF. The CDR3 DNA sequence: TGTGCCAGCACCCCTCAGGGTGGGGGGACCTACAATGAGCAGTTCTTC.

The chain is built from TRBV4-1 and TRBJ2-5; a weak D match, TRBD1 (5 bases). The CDR3 totals 17 residues. Between the trimmed V and J ends, which lost 4 bases and 2 bases, there was a span of 20 bases. Per germline, CDR1 MGHRA and CDR2 YSYEKL. The CDR3 DNA follows: TGCGCCAGCAGCCGCCTACCCCAGGGTAACCTGCAAGAGACCCAGTACTTC. Translated: CASSRLPQGNLQETQYF.

The V and J genes are TRBV5-6 and TRBJ1-1, with 11 bases identical to TRBD1. CDR3 length: 15 amino acids. V lost 0 bases to trimming and J lost 4 bases; unmatched junction nucleotides: 2. Germline loops: CDR1 SGHDT, CDR2 YYEEEE. The CDR3 bases are TGTGCCAGCAGCTTGGTAGGGACAGGGGGCACTGAAGCTTTCTTT. It codes for CASSLVGTGGTEAFF. The complete variable domain, with remaining parts taken from reference TRBV5-6 and TRBJ1-1, reads DAGVTQSPTHLIKTRGQQVTLRCSPKSGHDTVSWYQQALGQGPQFIFQYYEEEERQRGNFPDRFSGHQFPNYSSELNVNALLLGDSALYLCASSLVGTGGTEAFFGQGTRLTVV.

CDR3 DNA sequence: TGTGCCAGCAGCCCCTTTGGTGGGCCTGGTGAGCAGTTCTTC. It is translated as CASSPFGGPGEQFF. The chain uses TRBV11-2 and TRBJ2-1; D gene unclear. CDR3 length: 14 residues. Trimming stripped 5 bases from V and 9 bases from J, with 17 bases between. Germline V gene data show CDR1 as SGHAT and CDR2 as FQNNGV.

The CDR3 sequence: CASSYGLSGNTIYF. The CDR3 region has the DNA TGTGCCAGCAGTTACGGCCTCTCTGGAAACACCATATATTTT. The chain links TRBV6-6 to TRBJ1-3; D is unresolved. Trimming pared 2 bases from V and 0 bases from J, leaving 5 bases between. Germline CDR1 and CDR2: MNHNY and SVGAGI (reference sequence). The CDR3 spans 14 residues.

V usage is TRBV3-1 (or the pseudogene TRBV3-2) and J usage is TRBJ1-1, with TRBD1 matching 7 bases. Losses at the gene ends were 6 bases for V and 8 bases for J; bases not matched to a gene: 3. This CDR3 contains 11 residues. The germline gives CDR1 LGHDT, CDR2 YNNKEL (reference sequence). CDR3 sequence reads: CASSRTGEAFF. The CDR3 nucleotides read TGTGCCAGCAGTCGGACAGGAGAAGCTTTCTTT.

This clone was seen only a few times. The chain is built from TRBV7-2 and TRBJ2-2; unclear D gene. This CDR3 is built from 14 residues. Trimming shortened V by 5 bases and J by 1 base, and 8 bases separated the two germline ends. Looked up from germline, CDR1 is SGHTA and CDR2 is FQGNSA. The CDR3 region has the DNA TGTGCCAGCAGCATCCACATGAACACCGGGGAGCTGTTTTTT. Protein product: CASSIHMNTGELFF.

V is TRBV9 and J is TRBJ2-3, with 8 bases lining up with TRBD1. This CDR3 has 16 residues. The germline CDR1 and CDR2 sequences are SGDLS and YYNGEE. Trimming at V came to 7 bases and at J to 2 bases, leaving 12 bases not matched to a gene. The CDR3 DNA sequence: TGTGCCAGCTCCTTACAGGGGGGACAAGTCACAGATACGCAGTATTTT. This gives the protein CASSLQGGQVTDTQYF.

The genes are TRBV4-3 and TRBJ2-3; 12 bases align to TRBD2. Germline V gene sequence: CDR1 LGHNA, CDR2 YSLEER. V trimming: 1 base; J trimming: 5 bases; junction bases outside the gene matches: 1. The CDR3 is 15 residues long. The CDR3 spells CASSQGTSGEDTQYF. CDR3 coding DNA: TGCGCCAGCAGCCAAGGGACTAGCGGGGAAGATACGCAGTATTTT.

This chain connects TRBV6-4 to TRBJ2-3, with 10 bases identical to TRBD2. V lost 5 bases, J lost 1 base, and 3 bases stayed unmatched. CDR1 MRHNA and CDR2 SNTAGT come from the germline V gene. The CDR3 is 15 residues long. The CDR3 sequence: CASSPGTSGTDTQYF. The CDR3 DNA is TGTGCCAGCAGTCCCGGGACTAGCGGCACAGATACGCAGTATTTT.